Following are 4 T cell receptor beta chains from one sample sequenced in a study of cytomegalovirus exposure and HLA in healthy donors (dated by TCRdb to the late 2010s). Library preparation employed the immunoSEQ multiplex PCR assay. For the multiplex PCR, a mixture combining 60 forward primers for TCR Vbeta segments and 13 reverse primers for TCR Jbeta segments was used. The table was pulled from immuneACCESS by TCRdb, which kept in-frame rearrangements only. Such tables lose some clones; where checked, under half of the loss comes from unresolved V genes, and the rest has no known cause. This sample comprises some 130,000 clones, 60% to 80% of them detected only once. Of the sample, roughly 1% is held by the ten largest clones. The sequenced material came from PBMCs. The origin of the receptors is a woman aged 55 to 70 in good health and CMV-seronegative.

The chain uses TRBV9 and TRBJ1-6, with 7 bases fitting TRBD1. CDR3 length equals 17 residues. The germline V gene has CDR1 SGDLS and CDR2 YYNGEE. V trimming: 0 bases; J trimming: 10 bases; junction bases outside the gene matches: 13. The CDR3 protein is CASSVAPDVRTGSPLHF. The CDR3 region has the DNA TGTGCCAGCAGCGTAGCCCCCGATGTCCGGACAGGATCACCCCTCCACTTT.

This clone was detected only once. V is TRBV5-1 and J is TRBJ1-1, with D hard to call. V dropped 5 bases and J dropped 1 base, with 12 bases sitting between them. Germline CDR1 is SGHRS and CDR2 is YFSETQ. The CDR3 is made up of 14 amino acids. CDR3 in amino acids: CASRAGGKNTEAFF. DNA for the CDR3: TGCGCCAGCAGAGCCGGAGGCAAGAACACTGAAGCTTTCTTT.

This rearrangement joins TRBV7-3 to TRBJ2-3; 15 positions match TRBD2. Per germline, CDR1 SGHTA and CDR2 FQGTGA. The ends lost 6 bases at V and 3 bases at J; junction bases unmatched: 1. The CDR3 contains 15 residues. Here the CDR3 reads CASRGTSGGTDTQYF. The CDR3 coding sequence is TGTGCCAGCAGGGGGACTAGCGGGGGGACAGATACGCAGTATTTT.

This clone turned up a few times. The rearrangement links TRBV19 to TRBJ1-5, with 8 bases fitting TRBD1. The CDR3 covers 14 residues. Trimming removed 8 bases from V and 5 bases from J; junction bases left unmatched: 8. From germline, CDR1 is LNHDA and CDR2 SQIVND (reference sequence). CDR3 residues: CASDDRGKYQPQHF. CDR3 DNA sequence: TGTGCCAGTGACGACAGGGGAAAGTATCAGCCCCAGCATTTT.